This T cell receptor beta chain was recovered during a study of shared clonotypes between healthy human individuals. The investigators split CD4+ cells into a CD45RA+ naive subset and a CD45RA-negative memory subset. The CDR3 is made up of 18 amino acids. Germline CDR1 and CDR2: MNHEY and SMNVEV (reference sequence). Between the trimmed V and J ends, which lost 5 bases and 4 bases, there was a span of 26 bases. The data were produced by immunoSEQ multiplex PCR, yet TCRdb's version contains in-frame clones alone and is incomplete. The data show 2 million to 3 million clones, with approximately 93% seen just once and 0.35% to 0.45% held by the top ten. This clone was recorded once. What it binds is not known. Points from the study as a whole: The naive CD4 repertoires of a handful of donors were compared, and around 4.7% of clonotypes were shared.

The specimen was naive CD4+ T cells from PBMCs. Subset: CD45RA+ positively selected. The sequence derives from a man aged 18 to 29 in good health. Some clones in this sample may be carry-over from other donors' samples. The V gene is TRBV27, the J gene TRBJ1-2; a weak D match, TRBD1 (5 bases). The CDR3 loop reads CASSPRDGWFEGTYGYTF. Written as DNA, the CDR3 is TGTGCCAGCAGTCCCCGGGACGGCTGGTTCGAAGGAACCTATGGCTACACCTTC.